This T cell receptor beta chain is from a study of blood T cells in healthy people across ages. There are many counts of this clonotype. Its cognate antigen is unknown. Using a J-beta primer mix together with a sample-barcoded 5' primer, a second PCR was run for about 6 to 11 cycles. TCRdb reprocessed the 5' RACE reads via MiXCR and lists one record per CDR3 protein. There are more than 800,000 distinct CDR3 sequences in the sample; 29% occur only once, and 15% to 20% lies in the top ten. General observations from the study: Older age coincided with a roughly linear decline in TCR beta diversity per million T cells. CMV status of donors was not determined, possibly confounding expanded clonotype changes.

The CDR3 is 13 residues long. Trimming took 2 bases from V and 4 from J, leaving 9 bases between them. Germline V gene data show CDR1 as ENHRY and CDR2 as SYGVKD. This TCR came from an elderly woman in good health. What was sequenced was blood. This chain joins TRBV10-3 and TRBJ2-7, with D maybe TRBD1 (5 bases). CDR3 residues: CAISEQGGYEQYF. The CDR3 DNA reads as TGTGCCATCAGTGAGCAGGGTGGTTACGAGCAGTACTTC.